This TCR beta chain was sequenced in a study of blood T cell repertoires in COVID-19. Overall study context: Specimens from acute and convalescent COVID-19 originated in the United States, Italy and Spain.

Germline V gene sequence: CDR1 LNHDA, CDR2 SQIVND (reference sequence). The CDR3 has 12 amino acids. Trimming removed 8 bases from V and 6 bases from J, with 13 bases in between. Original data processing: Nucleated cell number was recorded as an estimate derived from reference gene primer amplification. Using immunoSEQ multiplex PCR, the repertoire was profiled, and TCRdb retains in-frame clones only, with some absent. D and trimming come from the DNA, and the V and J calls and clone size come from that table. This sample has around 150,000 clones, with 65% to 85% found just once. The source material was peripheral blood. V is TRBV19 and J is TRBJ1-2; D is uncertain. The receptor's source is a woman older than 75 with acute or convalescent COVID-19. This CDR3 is CASEAGSDGYTF. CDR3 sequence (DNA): TGTGCCAGTGAAGCCGGGTCGGATGGCTACACCTTC.